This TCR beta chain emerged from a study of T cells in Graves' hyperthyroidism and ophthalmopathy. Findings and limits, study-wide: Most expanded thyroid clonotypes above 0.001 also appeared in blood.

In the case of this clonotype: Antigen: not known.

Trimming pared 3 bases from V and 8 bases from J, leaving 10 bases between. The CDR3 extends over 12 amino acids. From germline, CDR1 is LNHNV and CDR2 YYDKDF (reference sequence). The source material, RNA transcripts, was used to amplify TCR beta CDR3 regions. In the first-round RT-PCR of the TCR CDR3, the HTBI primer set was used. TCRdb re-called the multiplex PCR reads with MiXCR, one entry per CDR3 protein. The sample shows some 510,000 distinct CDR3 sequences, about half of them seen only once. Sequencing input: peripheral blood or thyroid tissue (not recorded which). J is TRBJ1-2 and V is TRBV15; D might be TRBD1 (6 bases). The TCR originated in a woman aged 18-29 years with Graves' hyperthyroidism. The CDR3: CATSRDSRGYTF. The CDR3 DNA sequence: TGTGCCACCAGCAGGGACAGCCGCGGCTACACCTTC. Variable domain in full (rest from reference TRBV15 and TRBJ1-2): DAMVIQNPRYQVTQFGKPVTLSCSQTLNHNVMYWYQQKSSQAPKLLFHYYDKDFNNEADTPDNFQSRRPNTSFCFLDIRSPGLGDTAMYLCATSRDSRGYTFGSGTRLTVV.